A single sample is the source of the 21 T cell receptor beta chains below, sequenced in a study of neoadjuvant anti-PD-1 for oral cavity cancer. Time point meaning: after neoadjuvant nivolumab, at surgical resection. Some clones are missing from TCRdb's copy, which holds only in-frame ones; the method was immunoSEQ multiplex PCR. The table has about 10,000 clones, 63% seen once. The source was tumor tissue, collected after nivolumab (anti-PD-1) treatment. The receptors come from a person aged 35 to 85 with oral cavity squamous cell carcinoma.

This clone was counted between two and nine times. The CDR3 protein is CASSFSGNEQFF. CDR3 bases: TGCGCCAGCAGCTTCTCAGGGAATGAGCAGTTCTTC. The chain couples TRBV5-1 to TRBJ2-1; D might be TRBD1 (5 bases). The V end was cut by 2 bases, the J end by 7 bases, with 7 bases between. CDR1 and CDR2 from the germline V gene are SGHRS and YFSETQ. The CDR3 contains 12 residues.

The rearrangement links TRBV11-2 to TRBJ1-4, with TRBD1 matching 10 bases. The CDR3 covers 15 residues. V was clipped by 5 bases and J by 4 bases; unmatched bases: 4. Germline-derived CDR1 and CDR2 are SGHAT and FQNNGV. The CDR3 DNA is TGTGCCAGCAGCGATAGGGACAGGGGTAATGAAAAACTGTTTTTT. The encoded protein is CASSDRDRGNEKLFF.

CDR3 DNA sequence: TGTGCCAGCAGTCGGACAGGGCCAGGAAACACCATATATTTT. Protein sequence: CASSRTGPGNTIYF. The V and J genes are TRBV6-5 and TRBJ1-3; 8 bases are shared with TRBD1. The J segment lost 4 bases and the V segment lost 5 bases, leaving 4 bases of the junction unmatched. Looked up from germline, CDR1 is MNHEY and CDR2 is SVGAGI. The CDR3 is made up of 14 amino acids.

V and J are TRBV19 and TRBJ2-3; tentatively, D is TRBD1 (5 bases). This CDR3 is built from 14 residues. V was clipped by 7 bases and J by 2 bases, with 13 bases between them. The germline gives CDR1 LNHDA, CDR2 SQIVND (reference sequence). Here the CDR3 DNA reads TGTGCCAGTAACGCGGACATCTTCACAGATACGCAGTATTTT. Translation: CASNADIFTDTQYF.

Concerning this clone: Just one base apart from a much larger clone, this may be a read error. This chain joins TRBV9 and TRBJ2-1; 9 bases agree with TRBD2. The CDR3 contains 15 residues. The V segment lost 0 bases and the J segment 8 bases; nucleotides outside the gene matches: 6. The germline gives CDR1 SGDLS, CDR2 YYNGEE. Written as DNA, the CDR3 is TGTGCCAGCAGCGTAGGCGGGAGGGGGGGGGATGAGCAGTTCTTC. Residues: CASSVGGRGGDEQFF.

The rearrangement links TRBV18 to TRBJ2-7; D gene unclear. This CDR3 has 14 residues. Germline V gene data show CDR1 as KGHSH and CDR2 as LQKENI. Trimming took 1 base from V and 2 from J, leaving 9 bases between them. The chain's CDR3 is CASSPLPEAYEQYF. As DNA, the CDR3 is TGTGCCAGCTCACCACTTCCCGAGGCCTACGAGCAGTACTTC.

V gene TRBV5-4 combines with J gene TRBJ2-5; a possible D gene is TRBD2 (6 bases). The CDR3 extends over 15 amino acids. Germline CDR1 is SGHNT and CDR2 is YYREEE (reference sequence). Trimming removed 0 bases at V and 2 bases at J, with 11 bases between. CDR3 nucleotide sequence: TGTGCCAGCAGCTTGGCCGGGCGGGGACAAGAGACCCAGTACTTC. This gives the protein CASSLAGRGQETQYF.

The chain has TRBV6-6 and TRBJ1-2; D is uncertain. The CDR3 consists of 11 residues. The germline V gene encodes CDR1 MNHNY and CDR2 SVGAGI (reference sequence). Between the trimmed V and J ends, which lost 2 bases and 3 bases, there was a span of 1 base. CDR3 DNA: TGTGCCAGCAGTTACCACTATGGCTACACCTTC. Translated: CASSYHYGYTF.

The CDR3 bases are TGTGCCAGCAGCAGAAAAGGACAGGGGGTTCAGAACACTGAAGCTTTCTTT. This translates into CASSRKGQGVQNTEAFF. The V gene is TRBV11-2, the J gene TRBJ1-1; TRBD1 agrees at 10 bases. The CDR3 covers 17 residues. V lost 5 bases, J lost 1 base, and 10 bases stayed unmatched. Per the germline V gene, CDR1 is SGHAT and CDR2 is FQNNGV. The whole variable domain, filled in from reference TRBV11-2 and TRBJ1-1, reads EAGVAQSPRYKIIEKRQSVAFWCNPISGHATLYWYQQILGQGPKLLIQFQNNGVVDDSQLPKDRFSAERLKGVDSTLKIQPAKLEDSAVYLCASSRKGQGVQNTEAFFGQGTRLTVV.

This clone was detected only a few times. This chain connects TRBV2 to TRBJ2-2; TRBD1 is a possible D gene (6 bases). The V gene's germline CDR1 is SNHLY and CDR2 FYNNEI. Trimming stripped 6 bases from V and 5 bases from J, with 13 bases between. CDR3 length equals 14 residues. CDR3 protein: CASRRDGQTGELFF. The CDR3 nucleotides are TGTGCCAGCAGGCGAGATGGACAGACCGGGGAGCTGTTTTTT.

This clone has only a few counts. This chain links TRBV2 with TRBJ1-4, with TRBD1 matching over 7 bases. Germline V gene data show CDR1 as SNHLY and CDR2 as FYNNEI. J lost 4 bases, V lost 5 bases, and 4 bases had no gene match. The CDR3 consists of 14 residues. The CDR3 DNA reads as TGTGCCAGCAGTCCGACAGGGCTTAATGAAAAACTGTTTTTT. Its translation: CASSPTGLNEKLFF.

This clone came up a few times. V is TRBV5-6 and J is TRBJ1-2, with D maybe TRBD1 (5 bases). V dropped 4 bases and J dropped 6 bases, with 19 bases sitting between them. Germline values: CDR1 SGHDT, CDR2 YYEEEE. The CDR3 runs to 15 residues. The CDR3 is CASSREDTWAHGYTF. In nucleotides, the CDR3 is TGTGCCAGCAGCCGTGAGGACACATGGGCGCATGGCTACACCTTC.

This clone was counted a few times. The CDR3 sequence is CASSLGARDQPQHF. The CDR3 region has the DNA TGTGCCAGCAGCTTAGGGGCCAGGGATCAGCCCCAGCATTTT. The chain uses TRBV11-2 and TRBJ1-5, with a possible D match to TRBD1 (5 bases). Trimming shortened V by 1 base and J by 5 bases, and 9 bases separated the two germline ends. Germline assignment: CDR1 SGHAT and CDR2 FQNNGV. CDR3 size: 14 residues. Filled out from reference TRBV11-2 and TRBJ1-5, the complete variable domain reads EAGVAQSPRYKIIEKRQSVAFWCNPISGHATLYWYQQILGQGPKLLIQFQNNGVVDDSQLPKDRFSAERLKGVDSTLKIQPAKLEDSAVYLCASSLGARDQPQHFGDGTRLSIL.

The J gene is TRBJ1-3, the V gene TRBV11-2; D might be TRBD1 (6 bases). Trimming took 5 bases from V and 4 from J, leaving 18 bases between them. CDR3 length: 16 residues. Germline V gene sequence: CDR1 SGHAT, CDR2 FQNNGV. The CDR3 DNA sequence: TGTGCCAGCAGCCGAACCACCGGACAGCCAGGAAACACCATATATTTT. Translated, it gives CASSRTTGQPGNTIYF.

About this clone: Other DNA sequences in this sample translate to the same CDR3. The chain joins TRBV18 to TRBJ2-1, with D uncertain. The V end lost 3 bases, the J end lost 9 bases, and 9 bases lay between the germline ends. CDR3 length equals 12 residues. Germline CDR1 reads KGHSH; CDR2 reads LQKENI. The CDR3 region has the DNA TGTGCCAGCTCACCGACATTAGGTGAGCAGTTCTTC. Its translation: CASSPTLGEQFF.

This clone was seen only a few times. The chain employs TRBV6-1 and TRBJ1-2, with D hard to call. The CDR3 has 12 residues. V shed 5 bases and J shed 4 bases, with 8 bases lying between them. The germline V gene encodes CDR1 MNHNS and CDR2 SASEGT. Written as DNA, the CDR3 is TGTGCCAGCAGTCTTACCCTCTATGGCTACACCTTC. It is translated as CASSLTLYGYTF.

This chain joins TRBV28 and TRBJ2-7, with 8 positions matching TRBD1. The CDR3 totals 14 residues. Germline-derived CDR1 and CDR2 are MDHEN and SYDVKM. The junction had 7 bases not matched to a gene; V was cut back by 7 bases and J by 2 bases. The chain's CDR3 is CASTSRDRTYEQYF. The CDR3 bases are TGTGCCAGCACCTCCCGGGACAGGACCTACGAGCAGTACTTC.

The V and J genes are TRBV19 and TRBJ2-3, with TRBD2 as a possible D gene (6 bases). Trimming stripped 3 bases from V and 2 bases from J, with 12 bases between. The CDR3 has 15 residues. CDR1 is LNHDA and CDR2 is SQIVND in the germline V gene (reference sequence). The CDR3, as DNA: TGTGCCAGTAGTATGCCGGGGAGGCCCACAGATACGCAGTATTTT. It yields the protein CASSMPGRPTDTQYF. Full variable domain (missing parts from reference TRBV19 and TRBJ2-3): DGGITQSPKYLFRKEGQNVTLSCEQNLNHDAMYWYRQDPGQGLRLIYYSQIVNDFQKGDIAEGYSVSREKKESFPLTVTSAQKNPTAFYLCASSMPGRPTDTQYFGPGTRLTVL.

There are a few counts of this clone. The chain joins TRBV5-8 to TRBJ1-1; TRBD1 is a possible D gene (6 bases). The CDR3 spans 15 residues. Germline V lookup: CDR1 SGHTS, CDR2 YDEGEE. The V end lost 5 bases, the J end lost 1 base, and 15 bases lay between the germline ends. Here the CDR3 DNA reads TGTGCCAGCAGGATGCGTGTAGGGGGGAACACTGAAGCTTTCTTT. It specifies CASRMRVGGNTEAFF.

The CDR3 is CASSLEGQGSTDTQYF. The CDR3 nucleotides read TGTGCCAGCAGCTTAGAGGGACAGGGGTCTACAGATACGCAGTATTTT. The chain uses TRBV11-2 and TRBJ2-3; 10 nucleotides line up with TRBD1. Trimming removed 0 bases from V and 3 bases from J; junction bases left unmatched: 3. This CDR3 is 16 amino acids long. CDR1 is SGHAT, CDR2 FQNNGV, per germline.

This chain connects TRBV7-2 to TRBJ2-5; 13 bases align to TRBD2. CDR1 and CDR2 (germline): SGHTA, FQGNSA. This CDR3 is 16 amino acids long. With 4 bases clipped from V and 2 bases from J, the junction kept 4 bases outside the gene matches. The CDR3 nucleotides read TGTGCCAGCAGCTCCGCGGGACTAGCGGGGCAAGAGACCCAGTACTTC. Translating it yields CASSSAGLAGQETQYF.